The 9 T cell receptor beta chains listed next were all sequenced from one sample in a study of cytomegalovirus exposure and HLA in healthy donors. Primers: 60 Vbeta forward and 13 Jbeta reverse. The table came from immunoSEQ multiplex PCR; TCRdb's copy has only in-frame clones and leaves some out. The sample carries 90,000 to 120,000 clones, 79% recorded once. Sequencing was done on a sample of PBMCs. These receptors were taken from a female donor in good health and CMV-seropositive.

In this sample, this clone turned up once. The CDR3 coding sequence is TGTGCCAGCTCAGCCGGGACTAGCGGGAGGGCCTCGAAGATAGATACGCAGTATTTT. As protein: CASSAGTSGRASKIDTQYF. The genes are TRBV18 and TRBJ2-3, with 16 bases fitting TRBD2. This CDR3 spans 19 amino acids. V shed 5 bases, J shed 5 bases, and the junction held 13 bases outside the gene matches. CDR1 is KGHSH, CDR2 LQKENI, per germline. Complete variable domain (other parts from reference TRBV18 and TRBJ2-3): NAGVMQNPRHLVRRRGQEARLRCSPMKGHSHVYWYRQLPEEGLKFMVYLQKENIIDESGMPKERFSAEFPKEGPSILRIQQVVRGDSAAYFCASSAGTSGRASKIDTQYFGPGTRLTVL.

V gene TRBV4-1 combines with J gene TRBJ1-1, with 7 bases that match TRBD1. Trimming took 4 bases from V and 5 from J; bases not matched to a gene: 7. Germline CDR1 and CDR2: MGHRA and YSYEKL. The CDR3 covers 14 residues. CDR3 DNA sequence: TGCGCCAGCAGCCTAACAAGGGGGCTTACTGAAGCTTTCTTT. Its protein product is CASSLTRGLTEAFF.

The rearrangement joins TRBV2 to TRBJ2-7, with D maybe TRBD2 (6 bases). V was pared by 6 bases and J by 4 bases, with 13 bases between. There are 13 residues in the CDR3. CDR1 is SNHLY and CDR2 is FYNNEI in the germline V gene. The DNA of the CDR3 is TGTGCCAGCAGCCATGGGGGGAGTTACGAGCAGTACTTC. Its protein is CASSHGGSYEQYF.

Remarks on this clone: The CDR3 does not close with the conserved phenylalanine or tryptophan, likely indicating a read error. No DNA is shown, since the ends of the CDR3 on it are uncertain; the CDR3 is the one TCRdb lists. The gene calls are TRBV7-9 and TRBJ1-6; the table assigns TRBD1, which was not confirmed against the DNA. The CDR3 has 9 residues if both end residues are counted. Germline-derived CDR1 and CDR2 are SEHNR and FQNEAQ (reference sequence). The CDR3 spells CSSSFLRGI.

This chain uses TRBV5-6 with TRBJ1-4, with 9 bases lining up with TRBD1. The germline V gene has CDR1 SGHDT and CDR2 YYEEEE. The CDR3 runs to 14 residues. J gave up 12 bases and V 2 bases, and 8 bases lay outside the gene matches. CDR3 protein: CASSFGTGKAQLFF. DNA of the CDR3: TGTGCCAGCAGCTTCGGGACAGGGAAGGCCCAACTGTTTTTT.

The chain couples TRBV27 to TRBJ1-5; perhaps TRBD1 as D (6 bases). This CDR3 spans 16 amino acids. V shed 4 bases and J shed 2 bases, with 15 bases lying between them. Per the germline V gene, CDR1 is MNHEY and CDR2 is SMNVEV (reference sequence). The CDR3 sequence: CASSSWGGAGNQPQHF. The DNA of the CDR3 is TGTGCCAGCAGTTCCTGGGGGGGCGCGGGCAATCAGCCCCAGCATTTT.

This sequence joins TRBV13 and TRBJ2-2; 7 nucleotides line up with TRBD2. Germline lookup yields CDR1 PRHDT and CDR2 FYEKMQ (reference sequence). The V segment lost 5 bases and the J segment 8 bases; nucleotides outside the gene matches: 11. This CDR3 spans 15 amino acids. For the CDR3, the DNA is TGTGCCAGCAGCCAGACTAGCCCCCTTGGGGGGGAGCTGTTTTTT. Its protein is CASSQTSPLGGELFF.

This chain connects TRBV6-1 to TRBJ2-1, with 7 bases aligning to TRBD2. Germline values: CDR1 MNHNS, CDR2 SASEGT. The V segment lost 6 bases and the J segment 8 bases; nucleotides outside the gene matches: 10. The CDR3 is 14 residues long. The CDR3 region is CASRAGPLRDEQFF. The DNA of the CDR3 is TGTGCCAGCAGAGCGGGACCGCTGCGAGATGAGCAGTTCTTC.

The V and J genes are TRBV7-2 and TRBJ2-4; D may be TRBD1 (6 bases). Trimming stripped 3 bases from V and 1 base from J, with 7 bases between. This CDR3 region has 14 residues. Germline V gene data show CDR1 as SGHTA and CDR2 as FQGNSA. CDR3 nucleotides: TGTGCCAGCAGCTTGAGGGGGGCCAAAAACATTCAGTACTTC. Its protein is CASSLRGAKNIQYF.